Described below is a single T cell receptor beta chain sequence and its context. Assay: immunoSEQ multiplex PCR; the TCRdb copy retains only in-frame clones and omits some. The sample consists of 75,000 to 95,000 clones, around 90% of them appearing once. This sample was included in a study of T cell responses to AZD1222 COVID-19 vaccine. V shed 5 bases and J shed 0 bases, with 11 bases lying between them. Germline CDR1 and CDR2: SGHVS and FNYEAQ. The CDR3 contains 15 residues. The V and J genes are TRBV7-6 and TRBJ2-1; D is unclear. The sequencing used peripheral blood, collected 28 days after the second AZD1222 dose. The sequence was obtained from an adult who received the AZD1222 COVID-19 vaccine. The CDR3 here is CASSPVVSSYNEQFF. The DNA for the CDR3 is TGTGCCAGCAGCCCGGTTGTTAGCTCCTACAATGAGCAGTTCTTC.